The sequence of this TCR beta chain was determined in a study of blood T cell repertoires in COVID-19. Across the study: Some COVID-19 samples were acute and others convalescent; all came from the United States, Italy and Spain. Nucleic acid was either cDNA or gDNA, and it came from T cells, B-cell-depleted T cells, or PBMCs.

In this sample, this clone turned up a few times. Authors' processing steps: Amplification of reference gene primers provided the estimated nucleated cell counts. TCRdb's table, derived via immunoSEQ multiplex PCR, lists solely in-frame clones and lacks some. The V and J calls and clone size were taken over from that table, and D and trimming were inferred from the DNA. The data hold roughly 200,000 clones, with about 86% observed a single time. Sequencing was done on a sample of peripheral blood. The TCR was taken from a man between 18 and 35 years old with active or convalescent COVID-19.

CDR3 protein: CASSRTGGHEQYF. The CDR3 DNA reads as TGTGCCAGCAGCCGGACGGGAGGGCACGAGCAGTACTTC. The chain couples TRBV7-8 to TRBJ2-7, with TRBD2 matching 8 bases. Losses at the gene ends were 5 bases for V and 5 bases for J; bases not matched to a gene: 5. CDR1 and CDR2 from the germline V gene are SGHVS and FQNEAQ. The CDR3 covers 13 residues.